The clone carrying this T cell receptor beta chain showed up just a few times. Antigen: not known. The protocol was immunoSEQ multiplex PCR, while the TCRdb copy is restricted to in-frame clones and leaves out a portion. The sample consists of 120,000 to 150,000 clones, approximately 90% of them appearing once. The entry originates in a study of T cell responses to AZD1222 COVID-19 vaccine. Study conclusions and caveats: The donor group comprised mostly white British people and more females; the analysis possibly underestimated clonal diversity. Along spike, vaccine-associated CD4 TCRs were found throughout, with dominance at 160-218 and 743-854.

The sample was peripheral blood, taken on day 0 of MenACWY control vaccination. The source is an adult in good health.

In DNA form, the CDR3 reads TGTGCCAGCAGCAGATCCGGGACAGGGGTTTGGCAGTACTTC. It yields the protein CASSRSGTGVWQYF. The rearrangement links TRBV28 to TRBJ2-7; 10 positions agree with TRBD1. V was clipped by 6 bases and J by 9 bases; unmatched bases: 11. Germline V gene sequence: CDR1 MDHEN, CDR2 SYDVKM. The CDR3 loop spans 14 amino acids.